This TCR beta chain was captured by sequencing in a study of vaccination and CD4 T cells after COVID-19. At the level of the study: Post-COVID draws followed diagnosis by a median around 95 days (range 35 to 161).

As for this clonotype: What it recognizes is unknown.

Scientists ran DNA taken from cultured CD4+ T cells through the Oncomine TCR Beta short-read assay for sequencing. Cultures of CD4+ T cells served as the source for extracting genomic DNA. Each CDR3 protein gets one entry after TCRdb re-called the PCR reads with MiXCR. The table includes 20,000 to 25,000 distinct CDR3 sequences, roughly 46% detected once. The CDR3 has 14 residues. V was trimmed by 5 bases and J by 0 bases, leaving 10 bases between them. Germline CDR1 LNHDA, CDR2 SQIVND (reference sequence). Time point defined: late sampling 161 to 241 days after vaccination in three convalescent patients. Treatment indicated: approximately nine-day PBMC culture with coronavirus spike peptide pools or control peptides (ViraFEST assay). Study results and caveats: Spike mono-reactivity was evident in 304 of the 307 vaccine-specific clones derived from convalescent patients. Although the median of SARS-CoV-2-reactive clonotypes rose from around 21 to 38, the change was not significant.

The TCR comes from a human donor who had recovered from COVID-19. This sample comprised CD4+ T cells from blood, cultured in vitro, obtained about 7 months after SARS-CoV-2 vaccination. The chain joins TRBV19 to TRBJ2-5, with D perhaps matching TRBD1 (5 bases). The CDR3 DNA reads TGTGCCAGTAGTCCGACAGCGTACCAAGAGACCCAGTACTTC. As protein: CASSPTAYQETQYF.